One T cell receptor (beta chain) is described in this entry. This clonotype was seen at least ten times. This clone's antigen is unknown. Base qualities are missing; no much larger clone stands one base away. CDR1 and CDR2 were assigned from the germline V gene as SQVTM and ANQGSEA. Reading from cysteine to phenylalanine, the CDR3 counts 15 amino acids. Just CDR3 DNA is preserved here, 45 bases in frame from base 1. Trimming accounts for 0 bases at V and 7 bases at J, while the number of junction bases matched to no gene is 4. Interpreted using the paper, the time point label stands for: patch test 2, 6 weeks after DPC sensitization. The treatment or condition label, as the study defines it: therapeutic diphenylcyclopropenone sensitization with weekly scalp DPC. At every patch-test visit, the blood draw took place before the patch test was put on. Patients were considered eligible if aged 18 to 70, diagnosed with alopecia and deemed suitable for DPC therapy, and patients were excluded if pregnant. Unfractionated whole blood was collected in Tempus Blood RNA tubes, and total RNA was extracted from that blood.

The data derive from a study of human T cells and chemical hapten exposure (dated by TCRdb to about 2021). Context from the whole study: For sensitization, 2% DPC in acetone was applied to a roughly 2 cm by roughly 2 cm area of upper inner arm skin. In alopecia patients, the study followed how the peripheral blood TCR repertoire changed in vivo over primary and secondary sensitization to diphenylcyclopropenone (DPC), a hapten. Throughout the study period of 20 to 25 weeks, patients also received therapeutic DPC doses to the scalp every week. The patient cohort, mostly female, included alopecia areata with under or over 50% scalp involvement, alopecia totalis and alopecia universalis. Patch testing on the upper back used Finn chambers containing 0.01% DPC, with scoring done after 6 days according to International Contact Dermatitis Research Group standards. Blood for TCR sequencing was provided by twenty-nine alopecia patients at one to four time points (pre-sensitization, 2, 6 and 24 weeks). Libraries were combined into a pool for sequencing, and differences in TCR yield between samples came mainly from small differences in library volumes within the pool. Blood was sampled from patients pre-sensitization (week 0) and at 2, 6 and about 24 weeks after DPC sensitization. The investigation overall reported the following: The number of TCRs above 1 in 1000 frequency did not change with DPC sensitization; there was no evidence of global repertoire structure alterations. Repeated subsampling changed both the strength of the expansion versus patch-test correlation and the threshold at which that correlation became significant. Compared with pre-sensitization or healthy control sets, expanded TCRs formed significantly more large CDR3 similarity clusters, which is consistent with antigen-driven responses. Because every patient had alopecia, a presumed autoimmune disease, the patients' immune response might differ from that of healthy individuals. Patch test score was positively correlated with the number of PT1 expanded TCRs, with significance at thresholds 8, 16 and 32 but not at 4.

Library prep was done by RACE. TCRdb lists the instrument as NextSeq 500. Library preparation attached unique molecular identifiers to individual cDNA molecules for quantitative, reproducible TCR counting. Each blood RNA sample was used to sequence both TCR alpha and TCR beta chains. Turning to the authors' computational methods: The median number of TCRs per sample was over 95,000, ranging from 23,224 to 690,600. The Decombinator software suite was used to annotate V, J and CDR3 in the TCR reads. Every sample was subsampled to the same number of TCRs (28,000) for the PS versus PT1 abundance plots. TCRs were defined as expanded if absent before sensitization and observed at least eight times at the 2-week time point. TCRdb ran its own pipeline on the public reads, namely fastp trimming at Q25 and MiXCR clone calling, and kept in-frame beta chains. When rows share a CDR3 protein, they turn into one entry using the most common DNA and genes. The V and J calls shown here were made by TCRdb, not taken from the authors' results. This sample holds tens of thousands of distinct CDR3 sequences; 10% were observed only once. 6.8% of the sample rests with the top ten.

The receptor chain draws on TRBV29-1 and TRBJ2-1, and TRBD2 matches 12 of the central bases. This sequence was found in a woman aged 50 to 60 with alopecia areata. Some clones in this sample may be carry-over from other donors' samples. Sequences were derived from whole blood, sampled in connection with sensitization to the hapten diphenylcyclopropenone (DPC). CDR3 region: CSVEDGLAGLNEQFF. The nucleotide sequence reads as follows: TGCAGCGTTGAAGATGGACTAGCGGGACTAAATGAGCAGTTCTTC.